Listed below are T cell receptor beta chains from one sample, sequenced in a study of beta chain features in type 1 diabetes. TCRdb's table, derived via immunoSEQ multiplex PCR, lists solely in-frame clones and lacks some. Of almost 350,000 clones in the sample, around 9% were seen once. Specimen: central memory CD4+ T cells from blood. The receptors derive from a young man with type 1 diabetes. Both conserved end residues are part of each CDR3. A D gene is named only where the DNA matches it firmly. The listing skips clone size in some rows; elsewhere it reads once, few, many or a size class.

v_gene	j_gene	d_gene	abundance	CDR3nt	CDR3aa
TRBV6-6	TRBJ1-2	-	few	TGTGCCAGCAGTCCCCGGACAGCCGCCTTTAACTATGGCTACACCTTC	CASSPRTAAFNYGYTF
TRBV19	TRBJ1-5	-	-	TGTGCCAGTTGCCAGGGAGGAGATCAAGCCCAGCATTTT	CASCQGGDQAQHF
TRBV9	TRBJ2-1	TRBD1	-	TGTGCCAGCAGCGCTTTGACAGGGGGGGATGAGCAGTTCTTC	CASSALTGGDEQFF
TRBV11-3	TRBJ1-5	-	-	TGTGCCAGCAGCTTCCCACCCAGGGATGAGAGCAATCAGCCCCAGCATTTT	CASSFPPRDESNQPQHF
TRBV7-2	TRBJ1-2	-	-	TGTGCCAGCAGCTCAGCACAGGGATCCGGCTACACCTTC	CASSSAQGSGYTF
TRBV7-8	TRBJ2-1	TRBD2	-	TGTGCCAGCAGCCTTAGCGGGGAGCCTACGAATGAGCAGTTCTTC	CASSLSGEPTNEQFF
TRBV28	TRBJ2-3	-	few	TGTGCCAGCAGGCTGAGCACAGATACGCAGTATTTT	CASRLSTDTQYF
TRBV29-1	TRBJ1-1	-	few	TGCAGCGCTTTCCCTGGGCTGCACACTGAAGCTTTCTTT	CSAFPGLHTEAFF
TRBV11-2	TRBJ2-7	-	-	TGTGCCAGCAGCTTAGATCAGTGGGGGGACGAGCAGTACTTC	CASSLDQWGDEQYF
TRBV21-1	TRBJ2-1	-	few	TGTGCCAGCGGCACTAAGGAGGGGGAGTCTCGTAAGGTGGAGTTCTTC	CASGTKEGESRKVEFF
TRBV7-2	TRBJ1-6	-	-	TGTGCCAGCAGCTTAGTATCAGGGATGAATAATTCACCCCTCCACTTT	CASSLVSGMNNSPLHF
TRBV6-6	TRBJ1-6	-	-	TGTGCCAGCAGAGAAGGGACGCTGGCTAGGGGACCCCTCCACTTT	CASREGTLARGPLHF
TRBV6-1	TRBJ2-5	TRBD2	few	TGTGCCAGTGTTCGGGGGGGGGCGGAGACCCAGTACTTC	CASVRGGAETQYF
TRBV7-2	TRBJ2-4	-	-	TGTGCCAGCAGCCGGCCCGCTTTAGAGACAGGAAAAAACATTCAGTACTTC	CASSRPALETGKNIQYF
TRBV7-9	TRBJ1-4	-	-	TGTGCCAGCAGCTTTGTAGGCGAAAAACTGTTTTTT	CASSFVGEKLFF
TRBV28	TRBJ1-1	-	-	TGTGCCAGCAGTCCTGCGGGACTTCTGAACACTGAAGCTTTCTTT	CASSPAGLLNTEAFF
TRBV7-2	TRBJ2-2	TRBD1	many	TGTGCCAGCAGCTTGGGACAGCAGAACACCGGGGAGCTGTTTTTT	CASSLGQQNTGELFF
TRBV7-8	TRBJ2-1	TRBD1	-	TGTGCCAGCAGCCCCCGCGGACAGGGGGTGATCTACAATGAGCAGTTCTTC	CASSPRGQGVIYNEQFF
TRBV25-1	TRBJ2-4	-	few	TGTGCCGCAAGGGGGGAAGACATTCAGTACTTC	CAARGEDIQYF
TRBV13	TRBJ2-5	TRBD2	-	TGTGCCAGCAGGACGACTAGCGGGGAGACCCAGTACTTC	CASRTTSGETQYF
TRBV4-3	TRBJ2-3	-	-	TGCGCCAGCAGTCAAGGAGGAGGGAGTGTGAGAGATACGCAGTATTTT	CASSQGGGSVRDTQYF
TRBV14	TRBJ2-5	TRBD2	few	TGTGCCAGCAGCAGAATAGCGGGGGGCAGTGAGACCCAGTACTTC	CASSRIAGGSETQYF
TRBV30	TRBJ1-1	-	few	TGTGCCTGGAGTGTACAACGGGAGACTGAAGCTTTCTTT	CAWSVQRETEAFF
TRBV28	TRBJ1-5	TRBD1	-	TGTGCCAGCAGTTTTCGGACAGGAGAAAGTCAGCCCCAGCATTTT	CASSFRTGESQPQHF
TRBV9	TRBJ2-7	TRBD1	-	TGTGCCAGCAGCGTGGGGGGACAGGGGACTTCCGAGCAGTACTTC	CASSVGGQGTSEQYF
TRBV11-2	TRBJ2-4	-	-	TGTGCCAGCAGCTTTGGCCAGGGAGGCATTCAGTACTTC	CASSFGQGGIQYF
TRBV4-1	TRBJ2-5	-	-	TGCGCCAGCAGCCAAGGCGATCCGGCAGGGGTTGGGGGAGAGACCCAGTACTTC	CASSQGDPAGVGGETQYF
TRBV4-1	TRBJ1-1	TRBD1	-	TGCGCCAGCAGCCAAGGACAGGGAAGTGAAGCTTTCTTT	CASSQGQGSEAFF
TRBV28	TRBJ2-3	-	few	TGTGCCAGCATACAGGGACGGAGGACAGATACGCAGTATTTT	CASIQGRRTDTQYF
TRBV5-6	TRBJ1-1	TRBD1	few	TGTGCCAGCAGCAAAACTTGGACAGGAAACACTGAAGCTTTCTTT	CASSKTWTGNTEAFF
TRBV18	TRBJ1-5	TRBD1	-	TGTGCCAGCTCACAGGGGACAGTTTATAGCAATCAGCCCCAGCATTTT	CASSQGTVYSNQPQHF
TRBV7-9	TRBJ2-3	-	-	TGTGCCAGCGTTTCAGGGGCGGGGACGCCAGATACGCAGTATTTT	CASVSGAGTPDTQYF
TRBV4-3	TRBJ1-1	-	many	TGCGCCAGCAGCCAAGATCAGTACGGGGAGGACACTGAAGCTTTCTTT	CASSQDQYGEDTEAFF
TRBV6-5	TRBJ2-5	TRBD1	-	TGTGCCAGCAGGGACAGGGGGCGGGGGACCCAGTACTTC	CASRDRGRGTQYF
TRBV7-9	TRBJ1-5	TRBD1	few	TGTGCCAGCAGCTACGGACAGGGCCCCTTCAATCAGCCCCAGCATTTT	CASSYGQGPFNQPQHF
TRBV2	TRBJ2-3	TRBD1	few	TGTGCCAGCAGTGAGCGGACAGGGGCAACTCATACGCAGTATTTT	CASSERTGATHTQYF
TRBV2	TRBJ1-2	-	-	TGTGCCAGCACCGGCGGCAGGACCACGTATGGCTACACCTTC	CASTGGRTTYGYTF
TRBV5-6	TRBJ2-5	TRBD1	-	TGTGCCAGCAGCCGAGGGGGCGCCGGGGAGACCCAGTACTTC	CASSRGGAGETQYF
TRBV20-1	TRBJ2-5	-	few	TGCAGTGCTCAGCCCGAAGAGACCCAGTACTTC	CSAQPEETQYF
TRBV27	TRBJ2-5	-	few	TGTGCCAGCAGTTTCCGGAGTCAAGAGACCCAGTACTTC	CASSFRSQETQYF
TRBV9	TRBJ1-6	-	-	TGTGCCAGCAGCATAGGGGAGTCCTATAATTCACCCCTCCACTTT	CASSIGESYNSPLHF
TRBV19	TRBJ1-1	-	few	TGTGCCAGTAGCGACGACTTCCGAAACACTGAAGCTTTCTTT	CASSDDFRNTEAFF
TRBV12-5	TRBJ1-1	-	-	TGTGCTAGTGGTCTCCGTGACGAAGAAGCTTTCTTT	CASGLRDEEAFF
TRBV5-1	TRBJ2-5	TRBD1	-	TGCGCCAGCAGCTCCGGGACAGGACCCGTCGGGGAGACCCAGTACTTC	CASSSGTGPVGETQYF
TRBV18	TRBJ1-5	-	-	TGTGCCAGCTCACCACAGGCAGGGGATAGCAATCAGCCCCAGCATTTT	CASSPQAGDSNQPQHF
TRBV29-1	TRBJ2-7	-	-	TGCAGCGTGAGTCAAGCCACCTACGAGCAGTACTTC	CSVSQATYEQYF